The rows below give T cell receptor beta chains drawn from one sample of a study of blood T cell repertoires in COVID-19. The repertoire was sequenced with immunoSEQ multiplex PCR; TCRdb's copy has only in-frame clones and lacks some. The sample includes roughly 260,000 clones, around 89% seen only once; the top ten take approximately 3.7%. Material for sequencing was peripheral blood. The receptors were gathered from a man in his 60s who had recovered from COVID-19. The CDR3 runs from the conserved cysteine through the conserved F or W. The order of the fields is D gene, V gene, J gene, clone size, CDR3 protein, CDR3 DNA. A D gene is named only where the DNA matches it firmly. Size is stated for part of the rows, as once, few or many counts, or as a class when the clone is expanded.

>.|TRBV4-2|TRBJ1-5|few
CASTPSPNQPQHF
TGTGCCAGCACCCCGTCCCCCAATCAGCCCCAGCATTTT
>.|TRBV6-1|TRBJ1-3|.
CASSERQGGNTIYF
TGTGCCAGCAGTGAGAGGCAGGGAGGAAACACCATATATTTT
>.|TRBV12-3/TRBV12-4|TRBJ2-7|.
CATGNTDTYEQYF
TGTGCCACCGGAAACACGGACACCTACGAGCAGTACTTC
>TRBD1|TRBV6-5|TRBJ1-6|.
CASSTTTGNNSPLHF
TGTGCCAGCAGTACGACGACAGGGAATAATTCACCCCTCCACTTT
>.|TRBV27|TRBJ2-7|once
CASSAGISYYEQYF
TGTGCCAGCAGTGCGGGGATTTCCTACTACGAGCAGTACTTC
>.|TRBV9|TRBJ2-7|.
CASSGGSHYEQYF
TGTGCCAGCAGCGGGGGCAGTCACTACGAGCAGTACTTC
>TRBD2|TRBV5-6|TRBJ2-3|.
CASSRTTSGGAVAQYF
TGTGCCAGCAGCCGTACGACTAGCGGGGGGGCTGTAGCGCAGTATTTT
>TRBD1|TRBV7-8|TRBJ1-1|.
CASSLGGHRGPTEAFF
TGTGCCAGCAGCTTAGGGGGACACAGGGGGCCCACTGAAGCTTTCTTT
>TRBD1|TRBV6-1|TRBJ2-5|.
CASSDRGGYARETQYF
TGTGCCAGCAGTGATCGAGGGGGCTACGCAAGGGAGACCCAGTACTTC
>TRBD1|TRBV27|TRBJ1-1|.
CASSPRTGANTEAFF
TGTGCCAGCAGTCCCCGGACAGGGGCGAACACTGAAGCTTTCTTT
>TRBD1|TRBV6-1|TRBJ1-1|.
CASSEAGTGGRWAFF
TGTGCCAGCAGTGAAGCCGGGACAGGAGGAAGGTGGGCTTTCTTT
>TRBD2|TRBV5-1|TRBJ2-3|.
CASSTPTSTSTDTQYF
TGCGCCAGCAGCACCCCGACTAGCACTAGCACAGATACGCAGTATTTT
>TRBD2|TRBV7-9|TRBJ2-5|.
CASSYAGGGQETQYF
TGTGCCAGCAGCTACGCGGGCGGGGGCCAAGAGACCCAGTACTTC
>.|TRBV6-5|TRBJ1-4|.
CASSYSGVWGNEKLFF
TGTGCCAGCAGTTACTCCGGGGTCTGGGGTAATGAAAAACTGTTTTTT
>.|TRBV6-5|TRBJ2-7|.
CASSLGGPQYEQYF
TGTGCCAGCAGTTTGGGGGGACCACAATACGAGCAGTACTTC
>TRBD2|TRBV18|TRBJ2-1|.
CASSPSPSGHNEQFF
TGTGCCAGCTCACCATCCCCTAGCGGCCACAATGAGCAGTTCTTC
>TRBD2|TRBV5-1|TRBJ2-3|few
CASTLAGGSFSTDTQYF
TGCGCCAGCACCCTAGCGGGGGGGTCCTTTAGCACAGATACGCAGTATTTT
>.|TRBV3-1/TRBV3-2|TRBJ1-2|.
CASSRETANYGYTF
TGTGCCAGCAGCCGAGAGACAGCGAACTATGGCTACACCTTC
>TRBD1|TRBV24-1|TRBJ2-2|few
CATSDLPGTGAYTGELFF
TGTGCCACCAGTGATTTACCCGGGACAGGGGCTTACACCGGGGAGCTGTTTTTT
>TRBD2|TRBV27|TRBJ2-7|.
CASRGGGAYEQYF
TGTGCCAGCAGGGGCGGGGGGGCCTACGAGCAGTACTTC
>.|TRBV3-1/TRBV3-2|TRBJ2-3|.
CASSLRGSDTQYF
TGTGCCAGCAGCCTAAGGGGCTCAGATACGCAGTATTTT
>.|TRBV18|TRBJ2-7|.
CASSPLLTGSSYEQYF
TGTGCCAGCTCACCTCTTTTAACAGGGAGCTCCTACGAGCAGTACTTC
>TRBD2|TRBV3-1/TRBV3-2|TRBJ2-3|.
CASSPLAGASTDTQYF
TGTGCCAGCAGTCCCCTAGCGGGGGCTAGCACAGATACGCAGTATTTT
>.|TRBV5-1|TRBJ1-4|.
CASSLLQGKTTNEKLFF
TGCGCCAGCAGCTTACTACAGGGAAAGACAACTAATGAAAAACTGTTTTTT
>TRBD2|TRBV7-3|TRBJ2-5|once
CASSPGPRTSGGRETQYF
TGTGCCAGCAGCCCAGGACCCCGGACTAGCGGGGGGAGGGAGACCCAGTACTTC
>.|TRBV6-2/TRBV6-3|TRBJ1-2|.
CASSARQNRAGMFNGYTF
TGTGCCAGCAGCGCCCGTCAAAATAGGGCAGGGATGTTTAATGGCTACACCTTC
>TRBD1|TRBV7-9|TRBJ2-1|.
CASVGTGPYNEQFF
TGTGCCAGCGTTGGGACAGGGCCTTACAATGAGCAGTTCTTC
>.|TRBV6-5|TRBJ2-3|.
CASSSTHSLDTQYF
TGTGCCAGCAGTTCCACCCACAGTTTAGATACGCAGTATTTT
>TRBD2|TRBV6-5|TRBJ2-7|few
CASRSGGSPVYEQYF
TGTGCCAGCAGGTCGGGGGGGTCACCCGTCTACGAGCAGTACTTC
>TRBD1|TRBV9|TRBJ1-1|.
CASSNTGAGAFF
TGTGCCAGCAGCAACACAGGGGCGGGAGCTTTCTTT
>.|TRBV5-1|TRBJ1-5|once
CASSLGVGAGQPQHF
TGCGCCAGCAGCTTGGGAGTGGGGGCGGGTCAGCCCCAGCATTTT
>TRBD2|TRBV9|TRBJ2-7|.
CASSVGTSATYEQYF
TGTGCCAGCAGCGTAGGGACTAGCGCGACCTACGAGCAGTACTTC
>.|TRBV18|TRBJ2-7|.
CASSPEVYEQYF
TGTGCCAGCTCACCAGAGGTCTACGAGCAGTACTTC
>.|TRBV9|TRBJ2-7|.
CASSADAGGEQYF
TGTGCCAGCAGCGCAGATGCCGGGGGCGAGCAGTACTTC
>.|TRBV11-2|TRBJ2-3|.
CASSLSSGSTDTQYF
TGTGCCAGCAGCCTTAGTTCAGGAAGCACAGATACGCAGTATTTT
>TRBD2|TRBV6-1|TRBJ2-3|.
CASSEGVAGARLDTQYF
TGTGCCAGCAGTGAAGGAGTAGCGGGGGCCCGATTGGATACGCAGTATTTT
>.|TRBV7-2|TRBJ2-5|.
CASSPGGLGETQYF
TGTGCCAGCAGCCCGGGGGGCCTGGGAGAGACCCAGTACTTC
>.|TRBV11-3|TRBJ1-2|.
CASSLDPGGTWGYGYTF
TGTGCCAGCAGCTTAGATCCGGGGGGGACCTGGGGCTATGGCTACACCTTC
>.|TRBV6-2/TRBV6-3|TRBJ2-2|.
CASSYLVSVGRTGELFF
TGTGCCAGCAGTTACTTAGTTTCGGTGGGCCGCACCGGGGAGCTGTTTTTT
>.|TRBV5-1|TRBJ2-3|once
CASSLSGGTDTQYF
TGCGCCAGCAGCTTATCAGGGGGCACAGATACGCAGTATTTT
>TRBD2|TRBV5-1|TRBJ2-5|.
CASSLATSGGQETQYF
TGCGCCAGCAGTCTGGCGACTAGCGGGGGGCAAGAGACCCAGTACTTC
>.|TRBV20-1|TRBJ2-2|.
CSASPTRGKAGELFF
TGCAGTGCTAGTCCCACCCGCGGAAAGGCCGGGGAGCTGTTTTTT
>TRBD1|TRBV27|TRBJ2-4|.
CASRALTGGILAKNIQYF
TGTGCCAGCAGGGCCCTGACAGGGGGAATTCTAGCCAAAAACATTCAGTACTTC
>.|TRBV30|TRBJ1-6|.
CAWSVSWSSYNSPLHF
TGTGCCTGGAGTGTATCCTGGAGCTCCTATAATTCACCCCTCCACTTT
>.|TRBV4-2|TRBJ2-5|.
CASSQEGQGAQETQYF
TGTGCCAGCAGCCAAGAGGGGCAGGGCGCACAAGAGACCCAGTACTTC
>.|TRBV5-6|TRBJ2-7|.
CASSWGPSLGYEQYF
TGTGCCAGCAGCTGGGGGCCCTCTCTTGGCTACGAGCAGTACTTC
>.|TRBV27|TRBJ2-1|once
CASSLAVRSYNEQFF
TGTGCCAGCAGTTTGGCGGTCCGCTCCTACAATGAGCAGTTCTTC
>.|TRBV6-1|TRBJ1-3|.
CASSESWTTGNTIYF
TGTGCCAGCAGTGAATCCTGGACAACTGGAAACACCATATATTTT
>.|TRBV29-1|TRBJ2-2|.
CSVEVGDRNTGELFF
TGCAGCGTTGAAGTTGGAGACAGGAACACCGGGGAGCTGTTTTTT
>TRBD2|TRBV5-4|TRBJ2-3|.
CASSLANRLAGPNTQYF
TGTGCCAGCAGCTTGGCCAATAGACTAGCGGGGCCTAATACGCAGTATTTT
>.|TRBV25-1|TRBJ1-6|.
CASKRDQSPLHF
TGTGCCAGCAAGCGGGACCAGTCACCCCTCCACTTT
>TRBD1|TRBV6-6|TRBJ2-7|.
CASSSDRASYEQYF
TGTGCCAGCAGTTCGGACAGGGCCTCCTACGAGCAGTACTTC
>.|TRBV7-9|TRBJ2-7|once
CASSTSGLGDYEQYF
TGTGCCAGCAGCACATCGGGTCTCGGGGACTACGAGCAGTACTTC
>TRBD1|TRBV15|TRBJ2-6|.
CATSSEGQVLSGANVLTF
TGTGCCACCAGCAGTGAGGGACAGGTCCTCTCTGGGGCCAACGTCCTGACTTTC
>TRBD2|TRBV4-2|TRBJ2-1|.
CASSRDLARGAMGEQFF
TGTGCCAGCAGCCGAGACCTAGCGCGGGGGGCCATGGGCGAGCAGTTCTTC
>.|TRBV19|TRBJ1-2|once
CASSIDRFLNYGYTF
TGTGCCAGTAGTATAGATCGGTTTCTTAACTATGGCTACACCTTC
>.|TRBV5-1|TRBJ1-6|.
CASSPGHINSPLHF
TGCGCCAGCAGCCCGGGACATATTAATTCACCCCTCCACTTT
>TRBD2|TRBV13|TRBJ2-3|.
CASSPGGLTDTQYF
TGTGCCAGCAGCCCCGGGGGGTTGACAGATACGCAGTATTTT
>.|TRBV19|TRBJ1-2|once
CASSISGNGYTF
TGTGCCAGTAGTATCTCGGGGAACGGCTACACCTTC